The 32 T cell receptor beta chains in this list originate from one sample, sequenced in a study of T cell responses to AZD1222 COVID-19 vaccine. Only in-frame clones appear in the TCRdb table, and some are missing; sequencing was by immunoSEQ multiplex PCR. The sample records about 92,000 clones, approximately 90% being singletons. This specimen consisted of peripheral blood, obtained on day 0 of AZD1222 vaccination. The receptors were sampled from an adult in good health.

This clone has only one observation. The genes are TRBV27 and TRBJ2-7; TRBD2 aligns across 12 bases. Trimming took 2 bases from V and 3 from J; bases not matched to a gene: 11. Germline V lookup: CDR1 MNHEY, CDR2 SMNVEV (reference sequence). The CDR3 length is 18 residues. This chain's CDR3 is CASSLPGASGGVLYEQYF. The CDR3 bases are TGTGCCAGCAGTTTACCCGGAGCTAGCGGGGGGGTCCTCTACGAGCAGTACTTC.

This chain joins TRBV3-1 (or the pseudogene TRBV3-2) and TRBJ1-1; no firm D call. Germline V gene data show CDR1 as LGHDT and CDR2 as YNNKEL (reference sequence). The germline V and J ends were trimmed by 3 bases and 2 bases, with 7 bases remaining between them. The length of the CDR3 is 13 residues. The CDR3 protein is CASSHRENTEAFF. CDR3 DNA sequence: TGTGCCAGCAGCCACCGAGAAAACACTGAAGCTTTCTTT.

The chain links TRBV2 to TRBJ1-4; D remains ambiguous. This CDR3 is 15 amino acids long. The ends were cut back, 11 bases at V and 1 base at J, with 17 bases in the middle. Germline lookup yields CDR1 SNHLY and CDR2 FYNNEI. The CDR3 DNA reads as TGTGCCTCCGCGAACGGCTGGGTAACTAATGAAAAACTGTTTTTT. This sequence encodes CASANGWVTNEKLFF.

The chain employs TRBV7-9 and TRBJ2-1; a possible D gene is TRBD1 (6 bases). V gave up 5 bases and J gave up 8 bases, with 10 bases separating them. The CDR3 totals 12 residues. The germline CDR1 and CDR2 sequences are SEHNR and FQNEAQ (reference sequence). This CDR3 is CASSLQGHEQFF. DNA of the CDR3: TGTGCCAGCAGCCTTCAGGGGCATGAGCAGTTCTTC.

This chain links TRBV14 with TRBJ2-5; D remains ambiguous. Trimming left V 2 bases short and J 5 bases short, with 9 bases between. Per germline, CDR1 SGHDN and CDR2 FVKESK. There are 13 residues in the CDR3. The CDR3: CASSQIGRETQYF. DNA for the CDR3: TGTGCCAGCAGCCAAATCGGGCGGGAGACCCAGTACTTC.

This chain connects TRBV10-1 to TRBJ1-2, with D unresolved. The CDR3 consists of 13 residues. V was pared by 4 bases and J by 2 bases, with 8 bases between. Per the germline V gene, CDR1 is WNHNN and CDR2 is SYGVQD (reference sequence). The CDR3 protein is CASSAGRNYGYTF. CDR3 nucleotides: TGCGCCAGCAGTGCGGGCAGGAACTATGGCTACACCTTC.

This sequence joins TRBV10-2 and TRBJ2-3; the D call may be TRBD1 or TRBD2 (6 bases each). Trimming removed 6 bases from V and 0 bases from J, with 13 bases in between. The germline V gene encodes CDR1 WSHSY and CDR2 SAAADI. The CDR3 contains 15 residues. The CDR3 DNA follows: TGCGCCAGCAGGAGCCAGGGGACTAGCACAGATACGCAGTATTTT. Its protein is CASRSQGTSTDTQYF.

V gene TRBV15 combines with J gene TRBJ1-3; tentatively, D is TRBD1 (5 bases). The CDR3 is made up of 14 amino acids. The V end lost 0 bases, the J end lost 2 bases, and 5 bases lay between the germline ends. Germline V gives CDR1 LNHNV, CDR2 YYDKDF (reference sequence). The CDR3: CATSRDRAGNTIYF. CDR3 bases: TGTGCCACCAGCAGAGACAGGGCTGGAAACACCATATATTTT.

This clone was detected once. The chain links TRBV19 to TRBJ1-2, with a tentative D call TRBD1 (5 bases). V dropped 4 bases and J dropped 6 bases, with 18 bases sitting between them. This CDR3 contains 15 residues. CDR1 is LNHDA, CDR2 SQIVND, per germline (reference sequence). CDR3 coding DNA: TGTGCCAGTAGTACCTTAAGGGGTACGTCCCATGGCTACACCTTC. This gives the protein CASSTLRGTSHGYTF.

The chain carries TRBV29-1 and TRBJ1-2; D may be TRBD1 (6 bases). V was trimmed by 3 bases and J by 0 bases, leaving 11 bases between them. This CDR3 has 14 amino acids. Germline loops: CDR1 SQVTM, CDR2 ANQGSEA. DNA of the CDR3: TGCAGCGTTGACGCCAGGGGATCTAACTATGGCTACACCTTC. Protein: CSVDARGSNYGYTF.

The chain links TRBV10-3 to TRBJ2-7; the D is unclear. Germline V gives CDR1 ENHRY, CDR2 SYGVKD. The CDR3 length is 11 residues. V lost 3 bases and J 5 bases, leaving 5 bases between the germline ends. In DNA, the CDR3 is TGTGCCATCAGTGAATGGGACGAGCAGTACTTC. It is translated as CAISEWDEQYF.

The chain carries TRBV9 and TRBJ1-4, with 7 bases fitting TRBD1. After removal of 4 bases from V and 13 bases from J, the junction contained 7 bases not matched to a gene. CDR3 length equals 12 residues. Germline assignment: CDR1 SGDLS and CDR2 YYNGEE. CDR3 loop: CASSSRQGPLFF. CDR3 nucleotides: TGTGCCAGCAGCTCCCGACAGGGACCACTGTTTTTT.

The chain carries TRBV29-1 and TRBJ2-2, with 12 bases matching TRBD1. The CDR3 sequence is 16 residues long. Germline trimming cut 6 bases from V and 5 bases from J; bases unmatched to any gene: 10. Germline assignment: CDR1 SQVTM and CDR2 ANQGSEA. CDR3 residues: CSVGGTGGVRTGELFF. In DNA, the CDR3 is TGCAGCGTCGGAGGGACAGGGGGCGTCAGGACCGGGGAGCTGTTTTTT.

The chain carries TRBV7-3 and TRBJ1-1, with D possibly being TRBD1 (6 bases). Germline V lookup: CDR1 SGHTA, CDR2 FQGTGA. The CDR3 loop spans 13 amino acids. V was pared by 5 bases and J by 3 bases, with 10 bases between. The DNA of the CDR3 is TGTGCCAGCAGCGTATACAGGGACACTGAAGCTTTCTTT. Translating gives CASSVYRDTEAFF.

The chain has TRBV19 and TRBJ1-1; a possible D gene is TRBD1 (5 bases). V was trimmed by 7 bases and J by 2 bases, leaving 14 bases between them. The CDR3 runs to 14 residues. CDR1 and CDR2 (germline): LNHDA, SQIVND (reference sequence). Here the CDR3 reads CASKTGRINTEAFF. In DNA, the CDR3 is TGTGCCAGTAAGACGGGACGGATAAACACTGAAGCTTTCTTT.

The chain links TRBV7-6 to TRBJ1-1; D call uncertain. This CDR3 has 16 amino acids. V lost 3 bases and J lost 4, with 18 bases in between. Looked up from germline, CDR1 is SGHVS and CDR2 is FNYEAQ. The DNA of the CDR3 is TGTGCCAGCAGCTTTGCAGGTCGAGGAGGGTTCACTGAAGCTTTCTTT. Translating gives CASSFAGRGGFTEAFF.

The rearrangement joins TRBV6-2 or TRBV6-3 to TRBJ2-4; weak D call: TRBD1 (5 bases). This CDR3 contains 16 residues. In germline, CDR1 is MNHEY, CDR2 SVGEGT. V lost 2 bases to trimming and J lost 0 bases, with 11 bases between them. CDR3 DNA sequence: TGTGCCAGCAGTTACAAGGGGCTCCAAGCCAAAAACATTCAGTACTTC. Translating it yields CASSYKGLQAKNIQYF.

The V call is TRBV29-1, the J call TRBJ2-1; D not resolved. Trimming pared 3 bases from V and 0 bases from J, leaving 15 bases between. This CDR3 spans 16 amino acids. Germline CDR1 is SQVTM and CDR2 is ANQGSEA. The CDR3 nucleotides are TGCAGCGTTGATGGGCCCGGCGGTCCCTCCTACAATGAGCAGTTCTTC. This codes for CSVDGPGGPSYNEQFF.

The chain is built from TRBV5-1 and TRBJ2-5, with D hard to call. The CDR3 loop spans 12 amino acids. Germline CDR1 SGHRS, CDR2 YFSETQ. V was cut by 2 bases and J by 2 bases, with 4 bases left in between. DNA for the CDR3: TGCGCCAGCAGCTTAGCACAAGAGACCCAGTACTTC. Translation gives CASSLAQETQYF.

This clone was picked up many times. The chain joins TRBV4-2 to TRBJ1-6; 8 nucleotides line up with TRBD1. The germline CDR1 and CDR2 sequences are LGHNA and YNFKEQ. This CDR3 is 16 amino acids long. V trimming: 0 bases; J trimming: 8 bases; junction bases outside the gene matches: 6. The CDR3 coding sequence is TGTGCCAGCAGCCAAGATAAGGGCAGGGGGCATTCACCCCTCCACTTT. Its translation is CASSQDKGRGHSPLHF.

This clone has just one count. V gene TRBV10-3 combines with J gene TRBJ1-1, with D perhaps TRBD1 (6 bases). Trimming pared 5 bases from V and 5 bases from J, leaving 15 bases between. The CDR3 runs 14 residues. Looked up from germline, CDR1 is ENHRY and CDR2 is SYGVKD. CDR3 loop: CAISRDKGGTEAFF. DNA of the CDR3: TGTGCCATCAGTCGGGACAAGGGAGGAACTGAAGCTTTCTTT.

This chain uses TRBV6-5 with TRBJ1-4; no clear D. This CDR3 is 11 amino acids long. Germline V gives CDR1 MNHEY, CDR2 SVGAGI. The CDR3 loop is CGASNHEKLFF. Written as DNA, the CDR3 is TGTGGGGCATCAAATCATGAAAAACTGTTTTTT.

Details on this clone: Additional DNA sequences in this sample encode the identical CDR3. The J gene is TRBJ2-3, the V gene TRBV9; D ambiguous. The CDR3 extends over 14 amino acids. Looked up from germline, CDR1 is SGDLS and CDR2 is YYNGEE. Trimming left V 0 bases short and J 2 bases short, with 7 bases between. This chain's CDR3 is CASSVVGYTDTQYF. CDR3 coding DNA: TGTGCCAGCAGCGTAGTGGGGTACACAGATACGCAGTATTTT.

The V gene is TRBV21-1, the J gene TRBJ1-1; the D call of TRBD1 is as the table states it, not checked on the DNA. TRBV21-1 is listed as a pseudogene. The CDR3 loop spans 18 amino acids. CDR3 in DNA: TGTGCCAGCAGCAAAGGGTTCTGGGACAGGGTCCGAGACACTGAAGCTTTCTTT. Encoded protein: CASSKGFWDRVRDTEAFF.

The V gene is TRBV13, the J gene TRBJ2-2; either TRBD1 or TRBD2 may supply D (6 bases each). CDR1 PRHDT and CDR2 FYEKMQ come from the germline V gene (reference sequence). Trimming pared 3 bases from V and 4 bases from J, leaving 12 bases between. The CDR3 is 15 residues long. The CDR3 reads CASSFLGGRTGELFF. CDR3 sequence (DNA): TGTGCCAGCAGCTTCCTCGGGGGCCGCACCGGGGAGCTGTTTTTT.

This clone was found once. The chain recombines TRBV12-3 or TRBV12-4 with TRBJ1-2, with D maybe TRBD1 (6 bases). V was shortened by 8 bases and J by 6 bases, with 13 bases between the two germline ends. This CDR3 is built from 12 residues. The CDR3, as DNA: TGTGCCAGCGGCGACTCAGGGGATGGCTACACCTTC. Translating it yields CASGDSGDGYTF.

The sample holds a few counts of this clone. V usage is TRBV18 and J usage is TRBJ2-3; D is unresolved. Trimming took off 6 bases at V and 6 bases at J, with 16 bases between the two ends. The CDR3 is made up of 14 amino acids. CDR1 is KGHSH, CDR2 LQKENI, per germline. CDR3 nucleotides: TGTGCCAGCTCGGCCAGGCCTGTCATGGATACGCAGTATTTT. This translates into CASSARPVMDTQYF.

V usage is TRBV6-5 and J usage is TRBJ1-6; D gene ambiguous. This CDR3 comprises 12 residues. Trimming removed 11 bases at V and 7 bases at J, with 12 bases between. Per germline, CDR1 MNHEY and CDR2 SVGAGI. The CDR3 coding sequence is TGTGCCTCATACCGCTGGAATTCACCCCTCCACTTT. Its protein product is CASYRWNSPLHF.

CDR3 loop: CASSVGTANTEAFF. CDR3 bases: TGTGCCAGCAGCGTAGGGACAGCCAACACTGAAGCTTTCTTT. The chain recombines TRBV9 with TRBJ1-1, with D possibly TRBD1 on 6 matching bases. The germline V and J ends were trimmed by 0 bases and 2 bases, with 8 bases remaining between them. Germline CDR1 SGDLS, CDR2 YYNGEE. This CDR3 has 14 amino acids.

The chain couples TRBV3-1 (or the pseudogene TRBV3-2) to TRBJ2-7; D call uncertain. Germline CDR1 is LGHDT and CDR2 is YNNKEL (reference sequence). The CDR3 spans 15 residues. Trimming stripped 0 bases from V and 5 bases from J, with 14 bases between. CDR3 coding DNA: TGTGCCAGCAGCCAAGATCCAACCAGGTTCAACGAGCAGTACTTC. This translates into CASSQDPTRFNEQYF.

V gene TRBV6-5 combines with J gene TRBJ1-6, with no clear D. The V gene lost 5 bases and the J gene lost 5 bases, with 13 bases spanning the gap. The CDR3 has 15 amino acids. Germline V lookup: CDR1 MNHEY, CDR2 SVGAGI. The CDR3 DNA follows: TGTGCCAGCAGTCGGGCCACAGCTAATAATTCACCCCTCCACTTT. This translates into CASSRATANNSPLHF.

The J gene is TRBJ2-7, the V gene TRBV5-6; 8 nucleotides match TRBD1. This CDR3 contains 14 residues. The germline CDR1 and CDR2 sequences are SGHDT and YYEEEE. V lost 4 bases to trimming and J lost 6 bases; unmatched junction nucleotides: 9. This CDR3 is CASSRWTGNLEQYF. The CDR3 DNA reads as TGTGCCAGCAGCCGTTGGACAGGGAACCTCGAGCAGTACTTC. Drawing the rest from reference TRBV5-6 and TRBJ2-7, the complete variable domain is DAGVTQSPTHLIKTRGQQVTLRCSPKSGHDTVSWYQQALGQGPQFIFQYYEEEERQRGNFPDRFSGHQFPNYSSELNVNALLLGDSALYLCASSRWTGNLEQYFGPGTRLTVT.